The 17 T cell receptor beta chains below all came from one sample that was sequenced in a study of PD-L1 blockade in urothelial cancer. Data came from immunoSEQ multiplex PCR; TCRdb stores just in-frame clones and leaves some out. The table records around 51,000 clones, more than 75% of them present only once. The material was PBMCs, obtained around atezolizumab (anti-PD-L1) treatment. These receptors originate from a man aged 55 to 70 with urothelial cancer.

The V and J genes are TRBV27 and TRBJ1-4; weak D call: TRBD1 (6 bases). Trimming removed 4 bases from V and 1 base from J, with 16 bases in between. The CDR3 is 17 amino acids. Germline V CDR1 and CDR2: MNHEY, SMNVEV (reference sequence). The CDR3 sequence is CASSSTGWMLTNEKLFF. Written as DNA, the CDR3 is TGTGCCAGCAGTTCAACAGGGTGGATGTTAACTAATGAAAAACTGTTTTTT.

This chain links TRBV9 with TRBJ2-1, with 7 positions matching TRBD2. Germline lookup yields CDR1 SGDLS and CDR2 YYNGEE. V was pared by 7 bases and J by 7 bases, with 14 bases of the junction left unmatched. This CDR3 contains 15 residues. The chain's CDR3 is CASASAGLPGNEQFF. In DNA form, the CDR3 reads TGTGCCAGCGCGTCAGCGGGACTCCCGGGGAATGAGCAGTTCTTC.

This clone was seen a handful of times. The V and J genes are TRBV30 and TRBJ1-2; D gene ambiguous. V was clipped by 2 bases and J by 3 bases, with 13 bases between them. Per germline, CDR1 GTSNPN and CDR2 SVGIG (reference sequence). There are 14 residues in the CDR3. DNA for the CDR3: TGTGCCTGGAGTCAAGACCTGACTGACTATGGCTACACCTTC. Translation: CAWSQDLTDYGYTF. The variable domain in full, completed from reference TRBV30 and TRBJ1-2, reads SQTIHQWPATLVQPVGSPLSLECTVEGTSNPNLYWYRQAAGRGLQLLFYSVGIGQISSEVPQNLSASRPQDRQFILSSKKLLLSDSGFYLCAWSQDLTDYGYTFGSGTRLTVV.

This clone has only one observation. V is TRBV30 and J is TRBJ2-3, with 10 bases that match TRBD2. This CDR3 has 13 amino acids. Germline values: CDR1 GTSNPN, CDR2 SVGIG (reference sequence). The V and J ends lost 4 bases and 4 bases, in that order; junction bases with no gene match: 2. CDR3: CAWTSGSADTQYF. The CDR3 coding sequence is TGTGCCTGGACTAGCGGGAGTGCAGATACGCAGTATTTT.

The CDR3 DNA sequence: TGTGCCAGCAGCCGAATGAGCCGGGACTATGGCTACACCTTC. Encoded protein: CASSRMSRDYGYTF. V and J are TRBV7-2 and TRBJ1-2; D is undetermined. Germline CDR1 and CDR2: SGHTA and FQGNSA. This CDR3 spans 14 amino acids. V was cut by 5 bases and J by 3 bases, with 13 bases left in between.

The V and J genes are TRBV19 and TRBJ2-5; D gene ambiguous. This CDR3 comprises 13 residues. The germline V and J ends were trimmed by 7 bases and 1 base, with 10 bases remaining between them. Germline CDR1 and CDR2: LNHDA and SQIVND (reference sequence). The CDR3 here is CASTRTPQETQYF. The CDR3 region has the DNA TGTGCCAGTACCCGAACTCCCCAAGAGACCCAGTACTTC.

The chain links TRBV5-1 to TRBJ2-7, with D maybe TRBD1 (6 bases). Germline CDR1 reads SGHRS; CDR2 reads YFSETQ. The CDR3 consists of 15 residues. With 0 bases removed from V and 2 bases from J, the gap between germline ends came to 12 bases. The CDR3 region has the DNA TGCGCCAGCAGCTTGGAACCCGGGACACCCTACGAGCAGTACTTC. This translates into CASSLEPGTPYEQYF.

This chain joins TRBV7-3 and TRBJ1-5, with TRBD1 as a possible D gene (5 bases). The CDR3 contains 13 residues. Trimming left V 2 bases short and J 4 bases short, with 6 bases between. Germline V gene sequence: CDR1 SGHTA, CDR2 FQGTGA. The CDR3: CASSLDRNQPQHF. The CDR3 DNA sequence: TGTGCCAGCAGCTTAGACAGAAATCAGCCCCAGCATTTT.

The chain is built from TRBV27 and TRBJ1-5, with D unclear. Germline CDR1 reads MNHEY; CDR2 reads SMNVEV (reference sequence). The CDR3 has 14 residues. V was trimmed by 2 bases and J by 2 bases, leaving 7 bases between them. The CDR3 bases are TGTGCCAGCAGTTTACTGGGAGGCAATCAGCCCCAGCATTTT. Translating it yields CASSLLGGNQPQHF.

This chain joins TRBV9 and TRBJ1-1; 7 nucleotides match TRBD1. Unmatched junction bases numbered 6, after V lost 3 bases and J lost 1 base. The CDR3 loop spans 15 amino acids. Germline CDR1 is SGDLS and CDR2 is YYNGEE. CDR3: CASSAPTGQNTEAFF. CDR3 bases: TGTGCCAGCAGCGCACCGACAGGGCAGAACACTGAAGCTTTCTTT.

Note on this clone: Other DNA sequences in this specimen translate into the identical CDR3. The chain recombines TRBV6-6 with TRBJ1-5, with 7 positions matching TRBD1. V lost 0 bases, J lost 1 base, and 0 bases stayed unmatched. Germline V gene lookup returns CDR1 MNHNY and CDR2 SVGAGI (reference sequence). CDR3 length equals 15 residues. CDR3: CASSYSRGSNQPQHF. CDR3 coding DNA: TGTGCCAGCAGTTACTCCAGGGGGAGCAATCAGCCCCAGCATTTT.

This sequence joins TRBV4-3 and TRBJ2-6; D call uncertain. The V end lost 4 bases, the J end lost 0 bases, and 13 bases lay between the germline ends. Germline loops: CDR1 LGHNA, CDR2 YSLEER. The CDR3 extends over 17 amino acids. The CDR3 nucleotides read TGCGCCAGCAGCCTACAGTCTATCCTCTCTGGGGCCAACGTCCTGACTTTC. The encoded protein is CASSLQSILSGANVLTF.

This chain joins TRBV27 and TRBJ2-7; the D is unclear. The CDR3 is made up of 13 amino acids. The V gene's germline CDR1 is MNHEY and CDR2 SMNVEV (reference sequence). V was shortened by 2 bases and J by 8 bases, with 13 bases between the two germline ends. The CDR3 DNA reads as TGTGCCAGCAGTTTACGCCCGCAGCGCAAGCAGTACTTC. It yields the protein CASSLRPQRKQYF.

This clone was counted a few times. The rearrangement links TRBV7-9 to TRBJ2-3, with D perhaps TRBD2 (5 bases). V was trimmed by 5 bases and J by 1 base, leaving 10 bases between them. Per the germline V gene, CDR1 is SEHNR and CDR2 is FQNEAQ (reference sequence). The CDR3 extends over 14 amino acids. CDR3 nucleotide sequence: TGTGCCAGCAGCGCGAAGGGAGGCACAGATACGCAGTATTTT. It is translated as CASSAKGGTDTQYF.

V and J are TRBV25-1 and TRBJ2-3; 8 bases match TRBD2. J was trimmed by 6 bases and V by 5 bases; bases with no gene match: 10. CDR3 length: 15 residues. Per germline, CDR1 MGHDK and CDR2 SYGVNS. Here the CDR3 reads CASSRGLVGLDTQYF. The CDR3 nucleotides are TGTGCCAGCAGTAGGGGACTAGTTGGGTTGGATACGCAGTATTTT.

The rearrangement uses TRBV29-1 and TRBJ1-3; no firm D call. Germline V gives CDR1 SQVTM, CDR2 ANQGSEA. The CDR3 extends over 14 amino acids. The germline V and J ends were trimmed by 4 bases and 2 bases, with 12 bases remaining between them. This CDR3 is CSVGDGAPGNTIYF. CDR3 bases: TGCAGCGTTGGTGACGGAGCCCCTGGAAACACCATATATTTT. The full variable domain, its missing parts supplied by reference TRBV29-1 and TRBJ1-3, is SAVISQKPSRDICQRGTSLTIQCQVDSQVTMMFWYRQQPGQSLTLIATANQGSEATYESGFVIDKFPISRPNLTFSTLTVSNMSPEDSSIYLCSVGDGAPGNTIYFGEGSWLTVV.

The chain has TRBV15 and TRBJ1-5; D perhaps matches TRBD1 (6 bases). The CDR3 contains 15 residues. Deletions cut 1 base from V and 4 bases from J, with 11 bases between. CDR1 and CDR2 (germline): LNHNV, YYDKDF (reference sequence). CDR3 nucleotides: TGTGCCACCAGCAGAGGGACAGCCGAAAATCAGCCCCAGCATTTT. It codes for CATSRGTAENQPQHF.